The rows below give T cell receptor beta chains drawn from one sample of a study of T cell repertoires in cytomegalovirus infection. TCRdb re-derived calls from the reads in MiXCR, one entry per CDR3 protein. The repertoire includes 150,000 to 200,000 distinct CDR3 sequences, 17% of them detected once, and around a sixth sits in the top ten. Sequencing was performed on CD8+ T cells from PBMCs. Receptors originate from a human donor in good health (CMV status not recorded). Some clones in this sample may be carry-over from other donors' samples. Each CDR3 is given with its conserved first and last residue. D genes are given only for firm matches. Some rows have no size entry. The others give once, few or many, or a class for an expanded clone.

TRBD1,TRBV7-2,15,TRBJ2-7,-,TGTGCCAGCAGCCCGTCAGACAGGGGACTCTACGAGCAGTACTTC,CASSPSDRGLYEQYF
-,TRBV28,13,TRBJ1-4,-,TGTGCCAGCACCCCAGGGGTTTTTGAAAAACTGTTTTTT,CASTPGVFEKLFF
-,TRBV28,15,TRBJ2-1,few,TGTGCCAGCAGTTTATTTCTGGGGGTATACAATGAGCAGTTCTTC,CASSLFLGVYNEQFF
-,TRBV9,14,TRBJ1-1,few,TGTGCCAGCAGCCCAGACGGAGGGAACACTGAAGCTTTCTTT,CASSPDGGNTEAFF
-,TRBV7-9,15,TRBJ2-1,-,TGTGCCAGCAGCTTCGGCAGGGTGCCGGCGGATGAGCAGTTCTTC,CASSFGRVPADEQFF
-,TRBV6-2/TRBV6-3,14,TRBJ2-2,few,TGTGCCAGCAGTTACGGCGGGATCTCCGGGGAGCTGTTTTTT,CASSYGGISGELFF
-,TRBV7-9,11,TRBJ1-2,-,TGTGCCAGCAGCGAGATCTTGGGCTACACCTTC,CASSEILGYTF
TRBD2,TRBV28,17,TRBJ2-7,few,TGTGCCAGCAGTTTATCCCACCACGAGCGGGATTCCTACGAGCAGTACTTC,CASSLSHHERDSYEQYF
-,TRBV12-3/TRBV12-4,15,TRBJ2-1,once,TGTGCCAGCAGTTTCCTAGCGCGGGACTACAATGAGCAGTTCTTC,CASSFLARDYNEQFF
-,TRBV5-1,14,TRBJ2-7,few,TGCGCCAGCAGCTTGGTGGGGGGCGCGGATGAGCAGTACTTC,CASSLVGGADEQYF
-,TRBV9,15,TRBJ2-1,few,TGTGCCAGCAGCGTAGACGGGAGAGGGTACAATGAGCAGTTCTTC,CASSVDGRGYNEQFF
-,TRBV7-2,13,TRBJ2-5,few,TGTGCCAGCAGCTTAGGTGTCCACCAGACCCAGTACTTC,CASSLGVHQTQYF
-,TRBV11-2,13,TRBJ2-3,-,TGTGCCAGCAGCTCCAGGGGTAAAGATACGCAGTATTTT,CASSSRGKDTQYF
TRBD1,TRBV14,16,TRBJ2-2,few,TGTGCCAGCAGCCAACGAAGGACAGGGGGCACCGGGGAGCTGTTTTTT,CASSQRRTGGTGELFF
-,TRBV4-1,14,TRBJ1-5,-,TGCGCCAGCAGCCAAGAGGCCATTGCACAGCCCCAGCATTTT,CASSQEAIAQPQHF